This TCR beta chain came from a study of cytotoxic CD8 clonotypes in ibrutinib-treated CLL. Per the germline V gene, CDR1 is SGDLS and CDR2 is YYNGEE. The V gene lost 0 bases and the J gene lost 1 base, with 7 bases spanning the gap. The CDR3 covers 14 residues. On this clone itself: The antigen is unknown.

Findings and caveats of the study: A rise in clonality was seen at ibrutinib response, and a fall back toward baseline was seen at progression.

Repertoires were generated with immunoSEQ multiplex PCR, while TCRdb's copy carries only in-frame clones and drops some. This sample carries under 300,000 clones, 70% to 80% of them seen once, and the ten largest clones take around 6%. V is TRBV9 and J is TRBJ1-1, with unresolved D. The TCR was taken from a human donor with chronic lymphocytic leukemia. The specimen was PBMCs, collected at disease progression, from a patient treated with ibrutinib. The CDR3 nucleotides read TGTGCCAGCAGCGTAGCACACGCGAACACTGAAGCTTTCTTT. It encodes CASSVAHANTEAFF.